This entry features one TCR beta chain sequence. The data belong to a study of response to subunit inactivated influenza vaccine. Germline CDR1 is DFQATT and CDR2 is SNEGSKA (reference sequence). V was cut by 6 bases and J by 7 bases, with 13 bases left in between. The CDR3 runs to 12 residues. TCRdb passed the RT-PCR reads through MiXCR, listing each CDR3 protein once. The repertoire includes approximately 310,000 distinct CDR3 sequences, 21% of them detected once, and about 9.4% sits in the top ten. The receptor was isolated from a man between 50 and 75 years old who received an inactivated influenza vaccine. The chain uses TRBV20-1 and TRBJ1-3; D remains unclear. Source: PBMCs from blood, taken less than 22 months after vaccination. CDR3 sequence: CSAPTPRNTIYF. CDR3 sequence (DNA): TGCAGTGCCCCAACCCCCCGGAACACCATATATTTT.